Listed below are T cell receptor beta chains from one sample, sequenced in a study of control samples from healthy donors and cancer patients. The method was immunoSEQ multiplex PCR; TCRdb's version includes in-frame clones alone and lacks a portion of them. The table lists about 200,000 clones, over 80% of them singletons. Input material: blood. The receptors shown here come from a man aged 25 to 40 in good health. Each CDR3 is given with its conserved first and last residue. The D gene is left open where the match is weak. Clone size is not always given. Where it is, it says once, few, many or a class for expanded clones.

D	length	V	size	J	DNA	CDR3
NA	15	TRBV9	NA	TRBJ2-2	TGTGCCAGCAGCCCCCGGCCCGGGGCCACCGGGGAGCTGTTTTTT	CASSPRPGATGELFF
NA	14	TRBV24-1	NA	TRBJ2-2	TGTGCCACCAGTGATCAGGGAAACACCGGGGAGCTGTTTTTT	CATSDQGNTGELFF
NA	13	TRBV20-1	NA	TRBJ2-7	TGCAGTGCTAGTCCGTCGACCCACTACGAGCAGTACTTC	CSASPSTHYEQYF
TRBD1	16	TRBV7-9	NA	TRBJ2-5	TGTGCCAGCAGCAAGACCGGACAGGGGTACCAAGAGACCCAGTACTTC	CASSKTGQGYQETQYF
NA	16	TRBV7-2	NA	TRBJ2-3	TGTGCCAGCAGCACCGACCGGGACTTTTACACAGATACGCAGTATTTT	CASSTDRDFYTDTQYF
NA	16	TRBV18	NA	TRBJ1-5	TGTGCCAGCTCACCAAGGCAAGGCGTCCGCTATCAGCCCCAGCATTTT	CASSPRQGVRYQPQHF
TRBD2	16	TRBV5-1	NA	TRBJ2-2	TGCGCCAGCAGCCTTCTAGCGGGGACGAACACCGGGGAGCTGTTTTTT	CASSLLAGTNTGELFF
TRBD2	16	TRBV19	NA	TRBJ2-1	TGTGCCAGTACCCTCGGGACTAGCGGAACATACAATGAGCAGTTCTTC	CASTLGTSGTYNEQFF
NA	12	TRBV6-5	NA	TRBJ1-6	TGTGCCAGCAGTTGGGTCCGGGGTCCCCTCCACTTT	CASSWVRGPLHF
NA	15	TRBV6-6	NA	TRBJ1-4	TGTGCCAGCAGTTACTACCGGGTGCCTAATGAAAAACTGTTTTTT	CASSYYRVPNEKLFF
NA	15	TRBV2	many	TRBJ1-6	TGTGCCAGCAGGGATTACAGGGATAGGGGTTCACCCCTCCACTTT	CASRDYRDRGSPLHF
NA	13	TRBV18	NA	TRBJ1-1	TGTGCCAGCTCACCACCCGGGAACACTGAAGCTTTCTTT	CASSPPGNTEAFF
NA	15	TRBV11-2	NA	TRBJ1-6	TGTGCCAGCAGCTTACGAGGGATAGATAATTCACCCCTCCACTTT	CASSLRGIDNSPLHF
TRBD2	17	TRBV7-8	NA	TRBJ2-3	TGTGCCAGCAGCTCACCGAGCTGGGGGGGGGATGCAGATACGCAGTATTTT	CASSSPSWGGDADTQYF
TRBD1	15	TRBV6-5	once	TRBJ2-7	TGTGCCAGCAGGCATGGGACAGGGGGCCGGAACGAGCAGTACTTC	CASRHGTGGRNEQYF
NA	12	TRBV6-5	NA	TRBJ1-5	TGTGCCAGCATGGCAGGGACAAGGCCCCAGCATTTT	CASMAGTRPQHF
NA	12	TRBV3-1/TRBV3-2	NA	TRBJ2-1	TGTGCCAGCAGCCAAGAAAGGGCCCCTCGGTTCTTC	CASSQERAPRFF
TRBD2	14	TRBV7-2	NA	TRBJ2-7	TGTGCCAGCAGCTTCCACGGGACTAGACGCGAGCAGTACTTC	CASSFHGTRREQYF
TRBD1	15	TRBV7-9	NA	TRBJ1-4	TGTGCCAGCAGCCCCGGGACAGGACGGAATGAAAAACTGTTTTTT	CASSPGTGRNEKLFF
NA	12	TRBV24-1	NA	TRBJ2-1	TGTGCCACCAGTGATTTGCTCAATGAGCAGTTCTTC	CATSDLLNEQFF
NA	14	TRBV3-1/TRBV3-2	NA	TRBJ2-7	TGTGCCAGCAGCCCTTGGGCAGGGATTTACGAGCAGTACTTC	CASSPWAGIYEQYF
NA	14	TRBV10-2	few	TRBJ1-6	TGCGCCAGCAAAGCGAGCAGCACGAATTCACCCCTCCACTTT	CASKASSTNSPLHF
TRBD1	15	TRBV5-1	NA	TRBJ2-7	TGCGCCAGCAGGGGAACAGGGGGGACCTCCTACGAGCAGTACTTC	CASRGTGGTSYEQYF
NA	13	TRBV3-1/TRBV3-2	NA	TRBJ1-1	TGTGCCAGCAGCCAAGGGGAGGGAAAAGGAGCTTTCTTT	CASSQGEGKGAFF
NA	14	TRBV21-1	NA	TRBJ1-6	TGTGCCAGCAGCAAAGGAGGCAGGAACTCACCCCTCCACTTT	CASSKGGRNSPLHF
NA	12	TRBV29-1	few	TRBJ1-4	TGCAGCGTTGGGAGTTTTAATGAAAAACTGTTTTTT	CSVGSFNEKLFF
NA	15	TRBV28	NA	TRBJ2-3	TGTGCCAGCAGTTTGGTAAGAGGAGGTGCAGATACGCAGTATTTT	CASSLVRGGADTQYF
NA	13	TRBV27	NA	TRBJ1-1	TGTGCCAGCAGGCCAGTGGGTGGGACTGAAGCTTTCTTT	CASRPVGGTEAFF
TRBD2	16	TRBV19	NA	TRBJ2-1	TGTGCCAGTAGTACTTGGACTAGCGGGACCTACAATGAGCAGTTCTTC	CASSTWTSGTYNEQFF
NA	13	TRBV4-1	NA	TRBJ1-1	TGCGCCAGCAGCCTGGCCAAGAACACTGAAGCTTTCTTT	CASSLAKNTEAFF
NA	12	TRBV24-1	NA	TRBJ2-1	TGTGCCACCAGTGCCCCCGGTCTTGAGCAGTTCTTC	CATSAPGLEQFF
TRBD2	16	TRBV6-6	NA	TRBJ2-1	TGTGCCAGCAGGGACTTGGGGGGGAGAACCTACAATGAGCAGTTCTTC	CASRDLGGRTYNEQFF
TRBD2	14	TRBV11-1	NA	TRBJ2-7	TGTGCCAGCAGCCCCACTAGCGGACCCTACGAGCAGTACTTC	CASSPTSGPYEQYF
NA	15	TRBV11-1	NA	TRBJ2-1	TGTGCCAGCAGCTTAGAGGCAGGGACCTACAATGAGCAGTTCTTC	CASSLEAGTYNEQFF
NA	13	TRBV3-1/TRBV3-2	NA	TRBJ1-2	TGTGCCAGCAGCCTTAATAAACTGGGCGGCTACACCTTC	CASSLNKLGGYTF
NA	16	TRBV10-3	NA	TRBJ2-2	TGTGCCATCAGTGAGTCCGTAGGGGCAAACACCGGGGAGCTGTTTTTT	CAISESVGANTGELFF
TRBD1	13	TRBV12-3/TRBV12-4	few	TRBJ1-2	TGTGCCAGCAGTTTGGGACAGTCGTATGGCTACACCTTC	CASSLGQSYGYTF
NA	19	TRBV2	NA	TRBJ1-1	TGTGCCAGCAGTGTTTATGCGAGGGGGTCCTCCCGCGGGAACACTGAAGCTTTCTTT	CASSVYARGSSRGNTEAFF
TRBD2	15	TRBV19	NA	TRBJ2-1	TGTGCCAGTAGTATTAGCGGGGGAGCCTACAATGAGCAGTTCTTC	CASSISGGAYNEQFF
TRBD2	16	TRBV18	NA	TRBJ2-1	TGTGCCAGCTCACCACCAGTAGCGGGGGTTGGAAATGAGCAGTTCTTC	CASSPPVAGVGNEQFF
TRBD1	17	TRBV7-2	NA	TRBJ1-1	TGTGCCAGCAGCTTGGCCATTGGACAGGGTCCGAACACTGAAGCTTTCTTT	CASSLAIGQGPNTEAFF